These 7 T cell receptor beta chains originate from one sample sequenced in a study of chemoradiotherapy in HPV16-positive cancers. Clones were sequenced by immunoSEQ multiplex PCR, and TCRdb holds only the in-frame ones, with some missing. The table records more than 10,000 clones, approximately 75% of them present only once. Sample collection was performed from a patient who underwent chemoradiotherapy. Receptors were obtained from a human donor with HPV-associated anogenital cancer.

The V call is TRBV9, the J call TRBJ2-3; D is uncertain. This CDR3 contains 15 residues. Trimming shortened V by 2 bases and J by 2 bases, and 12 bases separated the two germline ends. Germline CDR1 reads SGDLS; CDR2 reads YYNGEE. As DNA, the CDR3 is TGTGCCAGCAGCGTCGGAACAAGACTCACAGATACGCAGTATTTT. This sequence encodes CASSVGTRLTDTQYF.

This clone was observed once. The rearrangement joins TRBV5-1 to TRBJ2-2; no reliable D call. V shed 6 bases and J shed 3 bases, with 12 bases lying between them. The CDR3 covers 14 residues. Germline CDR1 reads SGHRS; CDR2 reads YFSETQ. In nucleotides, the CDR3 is TGCGCCAGCACTGGTACAGTGGACACCGGGGAGCTGTTTTTT. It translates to CASTGTVDTGELFF.

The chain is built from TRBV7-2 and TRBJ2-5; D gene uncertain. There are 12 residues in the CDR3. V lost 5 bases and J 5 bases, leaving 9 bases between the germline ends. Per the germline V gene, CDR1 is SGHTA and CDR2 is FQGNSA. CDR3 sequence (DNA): TGTGCCAGCAGCACCCCTGCCGAGACCCAGTACTTC. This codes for CASSTPAETQYF.

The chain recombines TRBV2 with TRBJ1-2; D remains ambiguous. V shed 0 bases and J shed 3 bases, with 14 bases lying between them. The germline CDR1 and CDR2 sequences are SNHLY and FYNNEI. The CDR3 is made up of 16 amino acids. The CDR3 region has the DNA TGTGCCAGCAGTGAAGCGCTTCCGGCCCAGTACTATGGCTACACCTTC. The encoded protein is CASSEALPAQYYGYTF.

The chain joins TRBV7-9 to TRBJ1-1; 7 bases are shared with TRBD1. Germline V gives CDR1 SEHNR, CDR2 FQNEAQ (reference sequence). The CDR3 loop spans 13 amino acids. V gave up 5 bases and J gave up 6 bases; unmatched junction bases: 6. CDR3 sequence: CASSRGTVPEAFF. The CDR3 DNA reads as TGTGCCAGCAGCCGCGGGACAGTCCCTGAAGCTTTCTTT.

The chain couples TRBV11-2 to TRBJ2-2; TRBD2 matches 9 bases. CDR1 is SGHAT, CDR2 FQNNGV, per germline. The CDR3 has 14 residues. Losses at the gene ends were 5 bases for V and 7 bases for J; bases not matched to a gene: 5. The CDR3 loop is CASSPGTSIGELFF. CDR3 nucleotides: TGTGCCAGCAGCCCCGGGACTAGCATCGGGGAGCTGTTTTTT.

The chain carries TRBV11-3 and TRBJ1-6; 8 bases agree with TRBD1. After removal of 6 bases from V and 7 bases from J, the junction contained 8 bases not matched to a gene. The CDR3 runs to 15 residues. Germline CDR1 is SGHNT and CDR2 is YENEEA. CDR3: CASSFAGGQNSPLHF. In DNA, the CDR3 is TGTGCCAGCAGTTTTGCAGGGGGCCAAAATTCACCCCTCCACTTT.